The 11 T cell receptor beta chains given below trace back to one sample, sequenced in a study of breast tumors, draining lymph nodes, adjacent tissues. TCRdb re-called the multiplex PCR reads with MiXCR, one entry per CDR3 protein. The table records about 180,000 distinct CDR3 sequences, 30% to 35% of them present only once. Axillary draining lymph nodes of breast cancer patients supplied the node samples. The sample was axillary lymph node tissue. The receptor source for this set is a female donor with breast cancer. Some clones in this sample may be carry-over from other donors' samples.

Many counts were recorded for this clonotype. The chain joins TRBV11-3 to TRBJ2-1, with 12 bases that match TRBD2. V gave up 1 base and J gave up 10 bases; unmatched junction bases: 8. The CDR3 extends over 16 amino acids. The germline V gene has CDR1 SGHNT and CDR2 YENEEA. The CDR3 DNA is TGTGCCAGCAGCTTAGCCCTAGCGGGGGGGTCTGGGGAGCAGTTCTTC. This translates into CASSLALAGGSGEQFF.

Many counts were recorded for this clonotype. DNA for the CDR3: TGTGCCAGCAGTGTGGGACAGGGGGTCGAGTACCAAGAGACCCAGTACTTC. Translation: CASSVGQGVEYQETQYF. The genes are TRBV12-3 or TRBV12-4 and TRBJ2-5, with 11 bases matching TRBD1. This CDR3 has 17 residues. V was clipped by 5 bases and J by 0 bases; unmatched bases: 8.

On this clonotype: An end of the junction differs from the germline gene, which may be a read error. The genes are TRBV27 and TRBJ2-2; tentative D call: TRBD2 (6 bases). Germline CDR1 reads MNHEY; CDR2 reads SMNVEV (reference sequence). There are 13 residues in the CDR3. The CDR3 bases are TGTGCCAGCAGTTACGGGAGTTGGGATGAGCAGTTTTTT. Its translation is CASSYGSWDEQFF.

The V gene is TRBV5-6, the J gene TRBJ2-5; 8 nucleotides align to TRBD1. Germline CDR1 is SGHDT and CDR2 is YYEEEE. The CDR3 runs 15 residues. V shed 5 bases and J 5 bases; nucleotides not matched to a gene: 11. CDR3 loop: CASRWGQASGETQYF. In DNA form, the CDR3 reads TGTGCCAGCAGGTGGGGACAGGCCAGCGGGGAGACCCAGTACTTC.

The chain employs TRBV20-1 and TRBJ1-1; 9 bases match TRBD1. Germline loops: CDR1 DFQATT, CDR2 SNEGSKA (reference sequence). The CDR3 consists of 12 residues. CDR3 loop: CSVGQGRTEAFF. The CDR3 DNA is TGCAGCGTCGGACAGGGGCGGACTGAAGCTTTCTTT.

In its sample, this clonotype was seen a few times. The chain couples TRBV6-5 to TRBJ1-5, with D hard to call. CDR1 is MNHEY and CDR2 is SVGAGI in the germline V gene. CDR3 length: 15 amino acids. V dropped 5 bases and J dropped 8 bases, with 19 bases sitting between them. CDR3 nucleotide sequence: TGTGCCAGCAGTCAGTCGGGGAAGGTTGTTGAGCCCCAGCATTTT. Amino acid sequence: CASSQSGKVVEPQHF.

This clonotype was found many times. The genes are TRBV5-6 and TRBJ2-7, with TRBD1 matching over 9 bases. The V gene's germline CDR1 is SGHDT and CDR2 YYEEEE. Unmatched junction bases numbered 6, after V lost 4 bases and J lost 4 bases. CDR3 length: 14 residues. CDR3 residues: CASSRQGVSYEQYF. The DNA of the CDR3 is TGTGCCAGCAGCAGACAGGGGGTATCGTACGAGCAGTACTTC.

Many counts were recorded for this clonotype. CDR3 loop: CASSLLGYSYEQYF. In DNA, the CDR3 is TGTGCCAGCAGCTTGCTGGGTTACTCCTACGAGCAGTACTTC. V and J are TRBV5-6 and TRBJ2-7; D gene uncertain. CDR1 is SGHDT and CDR2 is YYEEEE in the germline V gene. The V end was cut by 1 base, the J end by 0 bases, with 8 bases between. The CDR3 loop spans 14 amino acids.

Many counts were recorded for this clonotype. The chain combines TRBV7-3 with TRBJ2-3, with 7 bases fitting TRBD2. The CDR3 has 17 amino acids. The germline CDR1 and CDR2 sequences are SGHTA and FQGTGA. V was pared by 5 bases and J by 3 bases, with 14 bases of the junction left unmatched. The chain's CDR3 is CASSLLGRREPTDTQYF. CDR3 bases: TGTGCCAGCAGCCTCCTTGGGAGGCGGGAGCCTACAGATACGCAGTATTTT.

The rearrangement uses TRBV9 and TRBJ1-2, with D tentatively TRBD1 (6 bases). Looked up from germline, CDR1 is SGDLS and CDR2 is YYNGEE. This CDR3 comprises 16 residues. V lost 1 base to trimming and J lost 8 bases, with 21 bases between them. CDR3 in amino acids: CASSVTRGHQLKGYTF. The CDR3 DNA is TGTGCCAGCAGCGTAACCCGGGGACATCAACTTAAGGGCTACACCTTC.

This clonotype was counted many times. The chain couples TRBV4-2 to TRBJ2-7; tentatively, D is TRBD2 (6 bases). Germline CDR1 LGHNA, CDR2 YNFKEQ. V was shortened by 0 bases and J by 4 bases, with 7 bases between the two germline ends. The CDR3 extends over 13 amino acids. CDR3 bases: TGTGCCAGCAGCCAAGAGGGGGGTTACGAGCAGTACTTC. Translating gives CASSQEGGYEQYF.